Each of the 15 T cell receptor beta chains below was sequenced from the same sample in a study of identical twins (dated by TCRdb to 2016 to 2017). The method was 5' RACE. The sample was run on an Illumina HiSeq 2000. The public reads were quality trimmed at Q25 with fastp and then assembled into clones with MiXCR by TCRdb, keeping productive beta chains. Rows with a matching CDR3 protein are joined into one entry that keeps the most common DNA and genes. The sample records a few hundred thousand distinct CDR3 sequences, more than 9% of which are singletons. The ten largest make up approximately 3.2% of the sample. This same sample was also part of a study on yellow fever vaccine responses in identical twins.

The specimen was PBMCs. The source of these receptors is a woman between 18 and 30 years old in good health.

The sample holds a few counts of this clonotype. This rearrangement joins TRBV13 to TRBJ2-4, with D maybe TRBD2 (7 bases). V lost 2 bases and J 0 bases, leaving 11 bases between the germline ends. In germline, CDR1 is PRHDT, CDR2 FYEKMQ (reference sequence). This CDR3 contains 16 residues. The CDR3, as DNA: TGTGCCAGCAGCTTAAGGGGGGGCCTAGCCAAAAACATTCAGTACTTC. Protein: CASSLRGGLAKNIQYF.

This clonotype has more than one count but fewer than ten. The chain is built from TRBV7-2 and TRBJ2-1; D may be TRBD1 (5 bases). Trimming removed 1 base at V and 8 bases at J, with 18 bases between. This CDR3 comprises 16 residues. The V gene's germline CDR1 is SGHTA and CDR2 FQGNSA. CDR3 loop: CASSLVGVRVGYEQFF. The CDR3 DNA sequence: TGTGCCAGCAGCTTAGTAGGGGTCAGGGTTGGTTATGAGCAGTTCTTC.

The chain uses TRBV7-2 and TRBJ2-7; 9 bases match TRBD2. With V trimmed by 5 bases and J by 1 base, 3 bases remained unmatched. CDR3 length equals 14 residues. The germline gives CDR1 SGHTA, CDR2 FQGNSA. In DNA form, the CDR3 reads TGTGCCAGCAGCCGTAGCGGGAGTTCCTACGAGCAGTACTTC. Protein sequence: CASSRSGSSYEQYF.

CDR3 loop: CASFTRSGELFF. CDR3 nucleotide sequence: TGTGCCAGCTTTACTAGATCCGGGGAGCTGTTTTTT. V gene TRBV2 combines with J gene TRBJ2-2, with D possibly being TRBD2 (5 bases). V was cut by 8 bases and J by 6 bases, with 10 bases left in between. CDR1 SNHLY and CDR2 FYNNEI come from the germline V gene. The CDR3 loop spans 12 amino acids.

This clonotype has at least ten counts. The rearrangement joins TRBV7-3 to TRBJ2-3; D not resolved. The CDR3 contains 14 residues. Germline V lookup: CDR1 SGHTA, CDR2 FQGTGA. V was shortened by 2 bases and J by 6 bases, with 12 bases between the two germline ends. The CDR3 nucleotides are TGTGCCAGCAGCTTATTAGGGCCACCCGATACGCAGTATTTT. Amino acids: CASSLLGPPDTQYF.

CDR3 sequence reads: CASSLEVGGVDEQFF. The CDR3 region has the DNA TGTGCCAGCAGTTTAGAAGTAGGGGGTGTGGATGAGCAGTTCTTC. V gene TRBV12-3 or TRBV12-4 combines with J gene TRBJ2-1, with D perhaps matching TRBD1 (6 bases). The CDR3 spans 15 residues. Trimming took 1 base from V and 8 from J, leaving 15 bases between them.

Note on this clonotype: Germline is not matched at one junction end, which may reflect a read error. The rearrangement joins TRBV7-7 to TRBJ2-5; the match to TRBD2 covers 8 bases. CDR1 SSHAT and CDR2 FNYEAQ come from the germline V gene (reference sequence). CDR3 length: 15 amino acids. CDR3 amino acids: CASSGGTSPKETQYF. Written as DNA, the CDR3 is TGTGCTAGCAGCGGGGGAACCTCTCCTAAAGAGACCCAGTACTTC. Variable domain in full (rest from reference TRBV7-7 and TRBJ2-5): GAGVSQSPRYKVTKRGQDVTLRCDPISSHATLYWYQQALGQGPEFLTYFNYEAQPDKSGLPSDRFSAERPEGSISTLTIQRTEQRDSAMYRCASSGGTSPKETQYFGPGTRLLVL.

There are a few counts of this clonotype. The rearrangement links TRBV12-3 or TRBV12-4 to TRBJ2-1; D is tentatively TRBD1 or TRBD2 (7 bases each). CDR3 length: 14 amino acids. Trimming took 4 bases from V and 8 from J, leaving 15 bases between them. Here the CDR3 reads CASSWASGGDEQFF. The DNA for the CDR3 is TGTGCCAGCAGTTGGGCCTCAGGGGGGGATGAGCAGTTCTTC.

This clonotype was detected many times. The CDR3 DNA reads TGTGCCAGCAGCAAACCCTCCTACGAGCAGTACTTC. Translating gives CASSKPSYEQYF. The chain recombines TRBV27 with TRBJ2-7; the D is unclear. There are 12 residues in the CDR3. Trimming stripped 6 bases from V and 0 bases from J, with 6 bases between. The V gene's germline CDR1 is MNHEY and CDR2 SMNVEV (reference sequence).

This clonotype was detected only a few times. The chain is built from TRBV20-1 and TRBJ2-5; TRBD1 might be the D (6 bases). The CDR3 sequence is 13 residues long. V dropped 6 bases and J dropped 5 bases, with 16 bases sitting between them. Germline lookup yields CDR1 DFQATT and CDR2 SNEGSKA (reference sequence). The CDR3 protein is CSAQGGGGETQYF. The CDR3 coding sequence is TGCAGTGCCCAAGGTGGGGGCGGGGAGACCCAGTACTTC.

This clonotype appeared many times. The chain employs TRBV7-9 and TRBJ2-7, with 9 bases fitting TRBD1. The trim removed 5 bases at V and 2 bases at J, leaving 4 bases unmatched. CDR1 and CDR2 from the germline V gene are SEHNR and FQNEAQ (reference sequence). The CDR3 runs to 14 residues. In DNA, the CDR3 is TGTGCCAGCAGCGTCGGGACAGGGACCTACGAGCAGTACTTC. The encoded protein is CASSVGTGTYEQYF. The full variable domain, completed using reference TRBV7-9 and TRBJ2-7, is DTGVSQNPRHKITKRGQNVTFRCDPISEHNRLYWYRQTLGQGPEFLTYFQNEAQLEKSRLLSDRFSAERPKGSFSTLEIQRTEQGDSAMYLCASSVGTGTYEQYFGPGTRLTVT.

This clonotype was seen ten or more times. The V call is TRBV7-2, the J call TRBJ1-2; TRBD1 might be the D (5 bases). The CDR3 totals 15 residues. The V end was cut by 5 bases, the J end by 4 bases, with 17 bases between. CDR1 and CDR2 (germline): SGHTA, FQGNSA. The CDR3 loop reads CASSKTGADGYGYTF. CDR3 DNA sequence: TGTGCCAGCAGCAAAACCGGGGCCGACGGCTATGGCTACACCTTC.

This clonotype has ten or more counts. The rearrangement joins TRBV2 to TRBJ2-7; D is ambiguous. The CDR3 spans 16 residues. Germline CDR1 is SNHLY and CDR2 is FYNNEI. The V and J ends lost 1 base and 0 bases respectively, with 13 bases between them. DNA for the CDR3: TGTGCCAGCAGTGAAGATGGGCCCCTTAGCTCCTACGAGCAGTACTTC. Its protein product is CASSEDGPLSSYEQYF.

This clonotype occurred a few times. The chain links TRBV20-1 to TRBJ2-5; TRBD2 matches at 9 bases. The trim removed 5 bases at V and 4 bases at J, leaving 8 bases unmatched. Germline CDR1 is DFQATT and CDR2 is SNEGSKA (reference sequence). CDR3 length: 14 amino acids. The CDR3 coding sequence is TGCAGTGCTGCTGGCGGGGGGGCCATAGAGACCCAGTACTTC. The encoded protein is CSAAGGGAIETQYF.

This clonotype turned up a few times. CDR3 region: CASLRNRAAGNEQFF. In DNA form, the CDR3 reads TGTGCCAGTTTACGAAACAGGGCGGCCGGCAATGAGCAGTTCTTC. The chain recombines TRBV6-1 with TRBJ2-1, with D possibly being TRBD1 (6 bases). The CDR3 sequence is 15 residues long. V was trimmed by 9 bases and J by 6 bases, leaving 21 bases between them. Germline V gene lookup returns CDR1 MNHNS and CDR2 SASEGT.